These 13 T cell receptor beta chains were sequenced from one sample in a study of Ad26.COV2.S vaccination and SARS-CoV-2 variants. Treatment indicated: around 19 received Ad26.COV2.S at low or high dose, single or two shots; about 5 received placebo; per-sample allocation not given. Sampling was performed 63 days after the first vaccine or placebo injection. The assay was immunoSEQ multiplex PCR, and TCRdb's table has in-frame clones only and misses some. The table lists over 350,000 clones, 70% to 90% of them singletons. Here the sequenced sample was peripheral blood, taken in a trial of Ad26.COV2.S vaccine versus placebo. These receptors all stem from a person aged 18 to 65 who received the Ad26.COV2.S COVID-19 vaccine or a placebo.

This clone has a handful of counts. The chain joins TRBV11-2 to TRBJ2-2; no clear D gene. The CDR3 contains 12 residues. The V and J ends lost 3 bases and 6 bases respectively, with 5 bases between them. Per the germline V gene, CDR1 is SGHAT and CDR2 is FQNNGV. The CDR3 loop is CASSFGPGELFF. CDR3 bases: TGTGCCAGCAGCTTTGGGCCCGGGGAGCTGTTTTTT.

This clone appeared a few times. Here the CDR3 reads CASSAQGFPYEQYF. CDR3 nucleotide sequence: TGTGCCAGCAGCGCACAGGGGTTCCCCTACGAGCAGTACTTC. The chain recombines TRBV7-8 with TRBJ2-7, with TRBD1 identical over 7 bases. The CDR3 is 14 amino acids. Trimming cost V 5 bases and J 2 bases; bases outside gene matches: 6. Germline CDR1 SGHVS, CDR2 FQNEAQ.

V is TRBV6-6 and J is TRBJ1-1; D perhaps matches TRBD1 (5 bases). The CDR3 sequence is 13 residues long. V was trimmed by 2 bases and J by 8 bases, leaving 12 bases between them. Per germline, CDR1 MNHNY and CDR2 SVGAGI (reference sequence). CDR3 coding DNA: TGTGCCAGCAGTTACGGGGGACTGACAGAAGCTTTCTTT. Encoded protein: CASSYGGLTEAFF.

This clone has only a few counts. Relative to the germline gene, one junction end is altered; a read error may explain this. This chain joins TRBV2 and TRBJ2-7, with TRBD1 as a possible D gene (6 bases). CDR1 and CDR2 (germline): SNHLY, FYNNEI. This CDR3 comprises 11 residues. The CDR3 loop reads CASGQIRQPHF. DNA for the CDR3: TGTGCCAGCGGACAGATCCGTCAGCCGCACTTC.

The CDR3 is CASNIGARSEAFF. The CDR3 DNA sequence: TGTGCCAGCAATATCGGGGCCAGGAGTGAAGCTTTCTTT. The rearrangement links TRBV7-9 to TRBJ1-1, with D possibly being TRBD1 (5 bases). The CDR3 length is 13 residues. V was clipped by 7 bases and J by 7 bases, with 16 bases between them. Germline V gives CDR1 SEHNR, CDR2 FQNEAQ (reference sequence).

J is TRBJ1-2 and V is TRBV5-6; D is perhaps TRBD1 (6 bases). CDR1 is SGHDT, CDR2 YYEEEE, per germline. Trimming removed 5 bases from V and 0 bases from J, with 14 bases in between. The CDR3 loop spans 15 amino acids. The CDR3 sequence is CASRGEQGTNYGYTF. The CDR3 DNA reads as TGTGCCAGCAGGGGCGAACAGGGAACTAACTATGGCTACACCTTC.

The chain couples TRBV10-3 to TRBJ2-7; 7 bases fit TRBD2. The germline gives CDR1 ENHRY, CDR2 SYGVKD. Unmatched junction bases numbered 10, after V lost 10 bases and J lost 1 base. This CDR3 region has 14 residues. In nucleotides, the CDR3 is TGTGCCACTGGTCTAGCGGAGGCTTCCTACGAGCAGTACTTC. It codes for CATGLAEASYEQYF.

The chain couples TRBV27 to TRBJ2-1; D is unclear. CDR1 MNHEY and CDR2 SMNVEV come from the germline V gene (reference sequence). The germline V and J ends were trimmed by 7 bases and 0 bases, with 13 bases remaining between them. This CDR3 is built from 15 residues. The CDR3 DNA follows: TGTGCCAGCACCCCCTACGAGAGCTCCTACAATGAGCAGTTCTTC. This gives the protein CASTPYESSYNEQFF.

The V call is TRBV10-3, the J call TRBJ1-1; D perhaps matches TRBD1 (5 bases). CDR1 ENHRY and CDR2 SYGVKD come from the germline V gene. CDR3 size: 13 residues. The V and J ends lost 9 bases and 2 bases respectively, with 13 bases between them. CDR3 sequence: CAIRGGTNTEAFF. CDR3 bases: TGTGCCATACGGGGGGGAACCAACACTGAAGCTTTCTTT.

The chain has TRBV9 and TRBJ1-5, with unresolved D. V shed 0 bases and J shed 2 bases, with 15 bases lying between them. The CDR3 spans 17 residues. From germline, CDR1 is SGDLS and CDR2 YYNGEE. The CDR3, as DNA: TGTGCCAGCAGCGTAGTGGGTAGGGTTCTGCGCAATCAGCCCCAGCATTTT. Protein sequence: CASSVVGRVLRNQPQHF.

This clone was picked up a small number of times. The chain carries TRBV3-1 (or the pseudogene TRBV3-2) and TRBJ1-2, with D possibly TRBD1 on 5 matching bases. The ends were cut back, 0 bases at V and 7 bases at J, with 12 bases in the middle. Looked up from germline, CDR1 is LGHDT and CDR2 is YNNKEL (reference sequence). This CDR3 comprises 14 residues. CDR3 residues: CASSQDVGVGGYTF. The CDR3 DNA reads TGTGCCAGCAGCCAAGATGTAGGGGTTGGTGGCTACACCTTC.

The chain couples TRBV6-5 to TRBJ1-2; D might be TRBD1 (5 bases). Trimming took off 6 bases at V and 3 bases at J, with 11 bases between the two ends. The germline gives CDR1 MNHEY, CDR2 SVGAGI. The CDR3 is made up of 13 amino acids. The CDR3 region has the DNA TGTGCCAGCAGCCCCGGGGCGGACTATGGCTACACCTTC. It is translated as CASSPGADYGYTF.

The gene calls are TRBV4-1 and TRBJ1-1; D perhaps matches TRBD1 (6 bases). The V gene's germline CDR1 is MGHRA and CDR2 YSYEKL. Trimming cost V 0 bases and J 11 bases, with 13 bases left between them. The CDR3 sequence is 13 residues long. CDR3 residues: CASSQDLRGEAFF. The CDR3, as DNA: TGCGCCAGCAGCCAAGACCTCAGGGGTGAGGCTTTCTTT.